What follows is one T cell receptor (beta chain) and its context. After removal of 8 bases from V and 5 bases from J, the junction contained 8 bases not matched to a gene. The CDR3 loop spans 13 amino acids. Germline CDR1 is MDHEN and CDR2 is SYDVKM. This entry comes from a study of blood T cell repertoires in COVID-19. Study as a whole: COVID-19 samples from acute and convalescent phases originated in the United States, Italy and Spain. In each case, the material was cDNA or gDNA derived from T cells, B-cell-depleted T cells, or PBMCs.

In the original analysis: Cell counts per sample came from amplifying reference gene primers. Libraries were prepared by immunoSEQ multiplex PCR; TCRdb keeps only in-frame clonotypes and omits some of them. That table supplies the V and J calls and clone size; D and trimming were determined from the DNA. The sample lists 270,000 or so clones; less than 85% were seen once. Sequenced: peripheral blood. This TCR came from a woman aged 18-29 years with acute or convalescent COVID-19. The rearrangement uses TRBV28 and TRBJ1-1, with 7 bases identical to TRBD1. The DNA of the CDR3 is TGTGCCAGCCGAAGACAGGGTGTTACTGAAGCTTTCTTT. Its protein product is CASRRQGVTEAFF.